This TCR beta chain came from a study of regulatory dendritic cells for organ transplantation. Trimming stripped 0 bases from V and 6 bases from J, with 9 bases between. Germline lookup yields CDR1 SGHDN and CDR2 FVKESK. The CDR3 runs 15 residues. Sorted T cells were CFSE-labeled and cultured 5 days with allogeneic regulatory or mature dendritic cells at 1:10. In regard to this clone: Its specificity is not known.

Sequencing was performed with immunoSEQ multiplex PCR; in TCRdb, only in-frame clones are kept and a portion is missing. This sample carries approximately 9,300 clones, 80% of them seen once, and the ten largest clones take under 3%. The sequence derives from a human donor in good health. The sequencing input was memory CD4+ T cells from blood cultured with dendritic cells. Subset described: CD45RO+ memory T cells. The chain couples TRBV14 to TRBJ1-6; the D is unclear. The CDR3 is CASSQDLKINSPLHF. The CDR3 DNA is TGTGCCAGCAGCCAAGATCTTAAGATTAATTCACCCCTCCACTTT.